This TCR beta chain was recovered during a study of blood T cell repertoires in COVID-19. For the study at large: Acute and convalescent COVID-19 samples came from the United States, Italy and Spain. T cells, B-cell-depleted T cells, or PBMCs supplied cDNA or gDNA.

The CDR3 covers 15 residues. With 1 base removed from V and 8 bases from J, the gap between germline ends came to 14 bases. The V gene's germline CDR1 is SGHTA and CDR2 FQGNSA. Clones were sequenced by immunoSEQ multiplex PCR, and TCRdb holds only the in-frame ones, with some missing. In the table there are under 300,000 clones, more than 75% of which are singletons. This TCR was sampled from a woman in her seventies with active or convalescent COVID-19. The sample consisted of peripheral blood. This chain connects TRBV7-2 to TRBJ1-4; D perhaps matches TRBD1 (5 bases). CDR3 loop: CASSLVGGVVEKLFF. CDR3 nucleotide sequence: TGTGCCAGCAGCTTAGTGGGAGGGGTCGTGGAAAAACTGTTTTTT.